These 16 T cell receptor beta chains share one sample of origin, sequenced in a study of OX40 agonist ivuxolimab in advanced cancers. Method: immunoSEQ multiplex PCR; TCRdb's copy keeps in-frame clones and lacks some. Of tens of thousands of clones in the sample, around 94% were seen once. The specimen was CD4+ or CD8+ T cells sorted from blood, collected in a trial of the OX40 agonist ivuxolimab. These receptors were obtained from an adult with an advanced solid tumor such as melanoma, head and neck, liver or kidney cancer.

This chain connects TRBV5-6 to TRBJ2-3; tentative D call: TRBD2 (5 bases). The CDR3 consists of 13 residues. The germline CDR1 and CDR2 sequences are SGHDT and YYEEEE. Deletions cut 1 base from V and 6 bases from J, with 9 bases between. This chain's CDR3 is CASSLSGEDTQYF. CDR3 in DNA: TGTGCCAGCAGCTTGTCCGGGGAGGATACGCAGTATTTT.

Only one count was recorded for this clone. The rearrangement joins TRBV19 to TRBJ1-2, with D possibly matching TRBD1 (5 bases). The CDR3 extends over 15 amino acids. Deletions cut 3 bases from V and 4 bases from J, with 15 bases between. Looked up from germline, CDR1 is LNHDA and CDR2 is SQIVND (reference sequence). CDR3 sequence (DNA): TGTGCCAGTAGTATTTTTCAGGGTCTACTCTATGGCTACACCTTC. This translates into CASSIFQGLLYGYTF.

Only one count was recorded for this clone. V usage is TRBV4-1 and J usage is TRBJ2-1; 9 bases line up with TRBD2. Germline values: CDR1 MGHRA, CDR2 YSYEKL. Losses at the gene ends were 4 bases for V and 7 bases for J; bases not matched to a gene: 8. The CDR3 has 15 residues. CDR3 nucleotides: TGCGCCAGCAGCCCTAGCGGGAATGTAGTGAATGAGCAGTTCTTC. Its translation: CASSPSGNVVNEQFF.

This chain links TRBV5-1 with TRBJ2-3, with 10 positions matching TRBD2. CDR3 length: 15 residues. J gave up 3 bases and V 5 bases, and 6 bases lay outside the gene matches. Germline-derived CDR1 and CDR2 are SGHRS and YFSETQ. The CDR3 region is CASRPSGGGTDTQYF. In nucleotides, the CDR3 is TGCGCCAGCAGACCTAGCGGGGGAGGGACAGATACGCAGTATTTT.

CDR3 loop: CASSVVSELRTSGGNEQFF. In DNA, the CDR3 is TGTGCCAGCAGCGTAGTTTCGGAGCTTCGGACTAGCGGGGGTAATGAGCAGTTCTTC. The chain has TRBV9 and TRBJ2-1, with 13 bases lining up with TRBD2. The V gene end was trimmed by 0 bases and the J gene end by 7 bases; junction bases not matched to a gene: 13. The CDR3 loop spans 19 amino acids. From germline, CDR1 is SGDLS and CDR2 YYNGEE.

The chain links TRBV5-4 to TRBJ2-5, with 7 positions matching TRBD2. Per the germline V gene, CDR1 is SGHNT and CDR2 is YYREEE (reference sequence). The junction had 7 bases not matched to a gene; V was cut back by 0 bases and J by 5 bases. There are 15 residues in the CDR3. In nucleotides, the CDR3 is TGTGCCAGCAGCTTGGTGGCGGGAGTTGGGGAGACCCAGTACTTC. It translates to CASSLVAGVGETQYF.

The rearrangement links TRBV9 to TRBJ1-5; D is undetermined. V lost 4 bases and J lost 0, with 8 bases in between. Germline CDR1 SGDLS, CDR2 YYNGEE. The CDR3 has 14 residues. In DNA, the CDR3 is TGTGCCAGCAGCTCTAGCGGTAGCAATCAGCCCCAGCATTTT. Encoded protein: CASSSSGSNQPQHF.

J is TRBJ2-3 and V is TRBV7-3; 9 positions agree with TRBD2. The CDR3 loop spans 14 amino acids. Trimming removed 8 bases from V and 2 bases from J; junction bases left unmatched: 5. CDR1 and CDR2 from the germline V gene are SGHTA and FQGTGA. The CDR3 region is CASGTSGYTDTQYF. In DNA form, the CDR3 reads TGTGCCAGCGGTACTAGCGGGTACACAGATACGCAGTATTTT.

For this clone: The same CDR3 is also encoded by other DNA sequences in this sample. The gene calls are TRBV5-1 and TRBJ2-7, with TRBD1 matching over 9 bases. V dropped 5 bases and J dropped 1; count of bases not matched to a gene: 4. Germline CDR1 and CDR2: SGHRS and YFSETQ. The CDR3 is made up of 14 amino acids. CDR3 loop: CASSRDRASYEQYF. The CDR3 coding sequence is TGCGCCAGCAGTCGGGACAGGGCGTCCTACGAGCAGTACTTC.

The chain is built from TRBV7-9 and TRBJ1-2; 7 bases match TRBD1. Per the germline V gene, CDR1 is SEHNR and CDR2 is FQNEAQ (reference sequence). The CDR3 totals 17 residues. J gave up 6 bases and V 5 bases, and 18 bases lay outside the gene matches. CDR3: CASSPRAGQHSLNGYTF. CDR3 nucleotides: TGTGCCAGCAGCCCTCGGGCGGGACAGCATTCCTTAAATGGCTACACCTTC.

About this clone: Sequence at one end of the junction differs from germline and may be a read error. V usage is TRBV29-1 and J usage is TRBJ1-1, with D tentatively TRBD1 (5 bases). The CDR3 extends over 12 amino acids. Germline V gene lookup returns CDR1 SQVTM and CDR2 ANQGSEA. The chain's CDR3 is CSVEAGNAEAFF. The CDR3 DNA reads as TGCAGCGTTGAGGCAGGGAACGCTGAAGCTTTCTTT.

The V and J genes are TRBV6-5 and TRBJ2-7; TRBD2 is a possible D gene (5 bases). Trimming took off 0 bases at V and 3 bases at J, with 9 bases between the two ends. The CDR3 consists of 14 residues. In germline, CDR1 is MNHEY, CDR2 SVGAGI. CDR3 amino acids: CASSYSVEGYEQYF. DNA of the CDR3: TGTGCCAGCAGTTACTCGGTCGAGGGCTACGAGCAGTACTTC.

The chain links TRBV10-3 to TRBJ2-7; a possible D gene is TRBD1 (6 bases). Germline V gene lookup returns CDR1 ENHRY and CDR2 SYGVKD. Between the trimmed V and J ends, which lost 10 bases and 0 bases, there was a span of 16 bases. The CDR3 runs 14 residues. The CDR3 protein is CATKGDGLSYEQYF. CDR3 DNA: TGTGCCACCAAGGGGGACGGACTCTCCTACGAGCAGTACTTC.

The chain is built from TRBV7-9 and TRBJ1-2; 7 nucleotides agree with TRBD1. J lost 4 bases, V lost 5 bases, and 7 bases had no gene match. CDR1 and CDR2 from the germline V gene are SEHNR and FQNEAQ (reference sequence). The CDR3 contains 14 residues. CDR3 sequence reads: CASSPQGTAYGYTF. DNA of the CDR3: TGTGCCAGCAGCCCACAGGGGACGGCCTATGGCTACACCTTC. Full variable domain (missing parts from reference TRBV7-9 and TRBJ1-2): DTGVSQNPRHKITKRGQNVTFRCDPISEHNRLYWYRQTLGQGPEFLTYFQNEAQLEKSRLLSDRFSAERPKGSFSTLEIQRTEQGDSAMYLCASSPQGTAYGYTFGSGTRLTVV.

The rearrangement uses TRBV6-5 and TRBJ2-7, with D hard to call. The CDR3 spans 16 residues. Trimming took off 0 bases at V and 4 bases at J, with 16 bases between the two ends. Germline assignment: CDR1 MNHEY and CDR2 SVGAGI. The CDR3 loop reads CASSYSVLLPHYEQYF. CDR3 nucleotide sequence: TGTGCCAGCAGTTACTCGGTTCTCCTACCCCATTACGAGCAGTACTTC.

In nucleotides, the CDR3 is TGTGCCAGCAGCTCCCCCCCCGGGGTCCTTAACTATGGCTACACCTTC. Translated, it gives CASSSPPGVLNYGYTF. The chain joins TRBV5-4 to TRBJ1-2; D is unresolved. The CDR3 length is 16 residues. Germline V gene sequence: CDR1 SGHNT, CDR2 YYREEE (reference sequence). Deletions cut 3 bases from V and 1 base from J, with 16 bases between.